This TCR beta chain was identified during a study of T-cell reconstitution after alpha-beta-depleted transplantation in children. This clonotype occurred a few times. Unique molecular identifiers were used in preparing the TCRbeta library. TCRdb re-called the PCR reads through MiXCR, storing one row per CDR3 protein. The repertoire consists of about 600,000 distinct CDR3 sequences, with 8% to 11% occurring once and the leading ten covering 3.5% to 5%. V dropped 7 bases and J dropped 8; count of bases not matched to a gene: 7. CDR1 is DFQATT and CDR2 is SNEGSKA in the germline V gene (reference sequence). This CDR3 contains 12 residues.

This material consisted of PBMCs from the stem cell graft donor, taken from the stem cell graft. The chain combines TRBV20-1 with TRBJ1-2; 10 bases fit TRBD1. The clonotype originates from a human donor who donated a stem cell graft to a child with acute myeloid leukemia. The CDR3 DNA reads TGCAGTGTCAAGACAGGGGGCAAGGGCTACACCTTC. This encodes CSVKTGGKGYTF.